This is a list of T cell receptor beta chains from one sample in a study of a mutant IDH1 vaccine in newly diagnosed glioma. Their antigens are not known. Here immunoSEQ multiplex PCR was the method, and the copy in TCRdb shows in-frame clones only, minus some. This table has some 64,000 clones, roughly 80% appearing once. The sequencing used PBMCs, collected from a glioma patient whose treatment included an IDH1 peptide vaccine. All receptors derive from a man aged 45-60 years with glioma. CDR3s include the opening cysteine and the closing phenylalanine or tryptophan.

CDR3	V
CASSADRVPSRTGELFF	TRBV7-8
CASARSQAGANVLTF	TRBV18
CASSGGQIGNYGYTF	TRBV19
CASSQGTPQGVYF	TRBV4-1
CASSQDGASEYGELFF	TRBV4-1
CASSLTDRTNTEAFF	TRBV5-6
CASSSGVTYEQYF	TRBV19
CASSPPEEYEQYF	TRBV18
CASSLDRDRGFNYTF	TRBV7-2
CASSLRLAGTETQYF	TRBV27
CASSYGRIMNTEAFF	TRBV6-5
CASSLNPNTGELFF	TRBV7-9
CATRDRERTGELFF	TRBV15
CASSPTALQETQYF	TRBV19